The clone carrying this TCR beta chain was counted once. V lost 4 bases to trimming and J lost 6 bases, with 19 bases between them. The CDR3 extends over 16 amino acids. Germline values: CDR1 KGHSH, CDR2 LQKENI. Measured with immunoSEQ multiplex PCR; TCRdb has only the in-frame clones, and not every one. This table holds under 700,000 clones, roughly 74% found once. The data stem from a study of shared T cell receptors in the human thymus. The same data also went into a second study, on human thymus T cells.

This clonotype was obtained from a boy younger than two with a congenital heart defect. Sequenced input: thymocytes. This chain joins TRBV18 and TRBJ1-5, with D possibly being TRBD1 (5 bases). CDR3 coding DNA: TGTGCCAGCTCACGGCGACGATTGGACACCGGTCAGCCCCAGCATTTT. Translated: CASSRRRLDTGQPQHF.